This T cell receptor beta chain was profiled in a study of CD8 T cells in Susac syndrome. The V and J ends lost 2 bases and 7 bases respectively, with 6 bases between them. Germline V gene lookup returns CDR1 MGHRA and CDR2 YSYEKL. This CDR3 is built from 12 residues. Random hexamers were used to reverse transcribe roughly 0.45 to 1 ug of RNA. The CDR3 of TCR beta was amplified by immunoSEQ multiplex PCR across 54 Vbeta and 13 Jbeta. One entry per CDR3 protein results from TCRdb running MiXCR on the immunoSEQ multiplex PCR reads. There are hundreds of thousands of distinct CDR3 sequences in the sample; 70% to 90% occur only once, and approximately 0.11% lies in the top ten. TCR beta sequences were obtained from blood CD8+ and CD4+ T cells.

The gene calls are TRBV4-1 and TRBJ2-1, with unresolved D. Source material: CD8+ T cells from PBMCs. This receptor was taken from a human donor with multiple sclerosis. CDR3 in DNA: TGCGCCAGCAGCCAATTTTGGAATGAGCAGTTCTTC. It specifies CASSQFWNEQFF.